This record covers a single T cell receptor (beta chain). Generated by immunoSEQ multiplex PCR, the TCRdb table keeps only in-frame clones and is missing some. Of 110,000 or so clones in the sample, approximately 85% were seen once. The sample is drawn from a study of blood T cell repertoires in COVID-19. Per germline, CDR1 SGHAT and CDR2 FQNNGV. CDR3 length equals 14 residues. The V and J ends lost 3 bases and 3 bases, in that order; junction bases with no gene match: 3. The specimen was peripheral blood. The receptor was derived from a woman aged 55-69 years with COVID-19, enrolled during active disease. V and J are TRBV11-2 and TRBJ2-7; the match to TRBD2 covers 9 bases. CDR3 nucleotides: TGTGCCAGCAGCTTCGCTAGCGGGGACTACGAGCAGTACTTC. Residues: CASSFASGDYEQYF.